Following are 11 T cell receptor beta chains from one sample sequenced in a study of neurological immune-mediated disorders. One entry per CDR3 protein results from TCRdb running MiXCR on the 5' RACE reads. Of approximately 37,000 distinct CDR3 sequences listed, 14% are singletons. Sequencing used PBMCs. The receptors originated from a woman aged 45-65 years with HTLV-1-associated myelopathy (HAM/TSP).

In this sample, this clonotype turned up many times. The rearrangement links TRBV5-1 to TRBJ1-2; 7 bases align to TRBD1. Per germline, CDR1 SGHRS and CDR2 YFSETQ. The CDR3 covers 18 residues. J was trimmed by 7 bases and V by 0 bases; bases with no gene match: 18. As DNA, the CDR3 is TGCGCCAGCAGCTTGGGAGAGGGGGCTAAGAGCGGGAAGTCTGGCTACACCTTC. Amino acid sequence: CASSLGEGAKSGKSGYTF.

Within the sample, this clonotype is medium-sized. The gene calls are TRBV4-1 and TRBJ2-2, with 7 bases fitting TRBD1. The CDR3 loop spans 16 amino acids. V lost 0 bases to trimming and J lost 4 bases; unmatched junction nucleotides: 5. The V gene's germline CDR1 is MGHRA and CDR2 YSYEKL. This CDR3 reads CASSQEGGLSTGELFF. CDR3 nucleotide sequence: TGCGCCAGCAGCCAAGAAGGGGGCTTAAGCACCGGGGAGCTGTTTTTT.

The sample holds many counts of this clonotype. This chain joins TRBV18 and TRBJ1-1; D unclear. CDR1 and CDR2 (germline): KGHSH, LQKENI. The CDR3 has 14 amino acids. With 2 bases removed from V and 1 base from J, the gap between germline ends came to 8 bases. The CDR3 nucleotides are TGTGCCAGCTCACCAGCCACAGAGAACACTGAAGCTTTCTTT. As protein: CASSPATENTEAFF. Based on the CDR3 plus reference TRBV18 and TRBJ1-1, the full variable domain is NAGVMQNPRHLVRRRGQEARLRCSPMKGHSHVYWYRQLPEEGLKFMVYLQKENIIDESGMPKERFSAEFPKEGPSILRIQQVVRGDSAAYFCASSPATENTEAFFGQGTRLTVV.

The CDR3 coding sequence is TGTGCCTGGTCCAGTGGAAACACCATATATTTT. Translation: CAWSSGNTIYF. This chain uses TRBV30 with TRBJ1-3; D is unresolved. This CDR3 comprises 11 residues. Trimming removed 5 bases from V and 3 bases from J, with 5 bases in between. CDR1 GTSNPN and CDR2 SVGIG come from the germline V gene (reference sequence).

This clonotype showed up many times. The chain carries TRBV5-1 and TRBJ1-2; 10 bases are shared with TRBD1. Germline CDR1 reads SGHRS; CDR2 reads YFSETQ. The CDR3 is 13 amino acids. The V gene end was trimmed by 4 bases and the J gene end by 8 bases; junction bases not matched to a gene: 5. This CDR3 reads CASSPGQGNGYTF. The CDR3 DNA reads TGCGCCAGCAGCCCGGGACAGGGGAACGGCTACACCTTC. Full variable domain (outside the CDR3, taken from reference TRBV5-1 and TRBJ1-2): KAGVTQTPRYLIKTRGQQVTLSCSPISGHRSVSWYQQTPGQGLQFLFEYFSETQRNKGNFPGRFSGRQFSNSRSEMNVSTLELGDSALYLCASSPGQGNGYTFGSGTRLTVV.

A remark on this clonotype: Germline is not matched at one junction end, which may reflect a read error. The J gene is TRBJ1-6, the V gene TRBV6-1, with D uncertain. Germline CDR1 reads MNHNS; CDR2 reads SASEGT. CDR3 length: 15 residues. The CDR3 DNA reads as TGTGCCACTTACCCCCGGAAAGGATTAAATTCACACCTCCACTTT. It translates to CATYPRKGLNSHLHF.

This clonotype has at least ten counts. The CDR3 DNA reads TGTGCCAGCAGCTTCGACGCCACCGGGGAGCTGTTTTTT. Amino acid sequence: CASSFDATGELFF. This rearrangement joins TRBV11-3 to TRBJ2-2; D unclear. Germline V gene lookup returns CDR1 SGHNT and CDR2 YENEEA. The ends were cut back, 3 bases at V and 4 bases at J, with 6 bases in the middle. The CDR3 loop spans 13 amino acids.

This clonotype was counted many times. The chain recombines TRBV2 with TRBJ1-2, with 9 positions matching TRBD1. Germline CDR1 SNHLY, CDR2 FYNNEI. V shed 6 bases, J shed 7 bases, and the junction held 12 bases outside the gene matches. This CDR3 region has 15 residues. Here the CDR3 reads CASRAQGAWTGGYTF. The DNA of the CDR3 is TGTGCCAGCAGAGCACAGGGGGCTTGGACGGGTGGCTACACCTTC.

This clonotype was observed at least ten times. The chain couples TRBV29-1 to TRBJ2-5; no reliable D call. The V end lost 6 bases, the J end lost 6 bases, and 14 bases lay between the germline ends. CDR1 is SQVTM and CDR2 is ANQGSEA in the germline V gene. CDR3 length: 12 amino acids. The CDR3 loop is CSVHPPAQTQYF. The CDR3 coding sequence is TGCAGCGTCCATCCCCCCGCACAGACCCAGTACTTC.

At least ten counts were recorded for this clonotype. The V gene is TRBV3-1, the J gene TRBJ2-2, with 8 positions matching TRBD1. The CDR3 is made up of 14 amino acids. Trimming removed 1 base from V and 5 bases from J; junction bases left unmatched: 0. Germline CDR1 and CDR2: LGHDT and YNNKEL (reference sequence). The CDR3 nucleotides are TGTGCCAGCAGCCAAGGACAGGGGACCGGGGAGCTGTTTTTT. Translation gives CASSQGQGTGELFF.

This clonotype appeared many times. The chain uses TRBV7-3 and TRBJ2-3, with 9 bases identical to TRBD1. The CDR3 has 14 amino acids. Per germline, CDR1 SGHTA and CDR2 FQGTGA. V lost 5 bases, J lost 3 bases, and 3 bases stayed unmatched. DNA of the CDR3: TGTGCCAGCAGCCCCGGACAGGGGACAGATACGCAGTATTTT. Its protein is CASSPGQGTDTQYF. Full variable domain (missing parts from reference TRBV7-3 and TRBJ2-3): GAGVSQTPSNKVTEKGKYVELRCDPISGHTALYWYRQSLGQGPEFLIYFQGTGAADDSGLPNDRFFAVRPEGSVSTLKIQRTERGDSAVYLCASSPGQGTDTQYFGPGTRLTVL.